These 15 T cell receptor beta chains originate from one sample sequenced in a study of breast tumors, draining lymph nodes, adjacent tissues. Axillary draining lymph nodes of breast cancer patients supplied the node samples. TCRdb re-analysed the multiplex PCR reads in MiXCR, keeping a single row per CDR3 protein. The sample has around 190,000 distinct CDR3 sequences, around a third seen once. Input material: axillary lymph node tissue. The receptors shown here come from a female donor with breast cancer. Some clones in this sample may be carry-over from other donors' samples.

Details on this clonotype: This may stem from a read error, because a much larger clone lies one nucleotide away. This chain joins TRBV9 and TRBJ2-1, with D possibly matching TRBD2 (5 bases). The germline gives CDR1 SGDLS, CDR2 YYNGEE. The CDR3 runs 14 residues. CDR3 nucleotide sequence: TGTGCCAGCAGCGCCGTGGGAGACTACAATGAGCAGTCCTTC. Encoded protein: CASSAVGDYNEQSF. The complete variable domain, with remaining parts taken from reference TRBV9 and TRBJ2-1, reads DSGVTQTPKHLITATGQRVTLRCSPRSGDLSVYWYQQSLDQGLQFLIQYYNGEERAKGNILERFSAQQFPDLHSELNLSSLELGDSALYFCASSAVGDYNEQSFGPGTRLTVL.

This clonotype occurred a few times. V usage is TRBV20-1 and J usage is TRBJ1-1; no firm D call. The CDR3 is 12 residues long. The V gene's germline CDR1 is DFQATT and CDR2 SNEGSKA (reference sequence). The CDR3 DNA reads TGCACCGGTAGTGAGTTGAACACTGAAGCTTTCTTT. It translates to CTGSELNTEAFF.

This clonotype showed up many times. The junction departs from germline at one end; a sequencing error may be responsible. This rearrangement joins TRBV7-7 to TRBJ2-3; either TRBD1 or TRBD2 may supply D (5 bases each). The CDR3 length is 18 residues. Per the germline V gene, CDR1 is SSHAT and CDR2 is FNYEAQ (reference sequence). CDR3 coding DNA: TGTGCTAGCAGCTTAGTTAAATCCGGGACGGGAAGCACAGATACGCAGTATTTT. Translating gives CASSLVKSGTGSTDTQYF.

This clonotype was found many times. The chain links TRBV20-1 to TRBJ2-3; D remains ambiguous. Germline V gene lookup returns CDR1 DFQATT and CDR2 SNEGSKA (reference sequence). The CDR3 consists of 11 residues. With 5 bases removed from V and 6 bases from J, the gap between germline ends came to 9 bases. As DNA, the CDR3 is TGCAGTGCTCGGTCTTGGGATACGCAGTATTTT. Encoded protein: CSARSWDTQYF.

This clonotype was recorded many times. The rearrangement joins TRBV19 to TRBJ2-3; D gene ambiguous. Germline loops: CDR1 LNHDA, CDR2 SQIVND (reference sequence). This CDR3 is built from 14 residues. V lost 2 bases and J 1 base, leaving 7 bases between the germline ends. DNA of the CDR3: TGTGCCAGTAGTATAACGTCTGGCACAGATACGCAGTATTTT. This translates into CASSITSGTDTQYF.

This chain uses TRBV7-6 with TRBJ2-5; D possibly corresponds to TRBD2 (5 bases). Germline lookup yields CDR1 SGHVS and CDR2 FNYEAQ. The V gene lost 2 bases and the J gene lost 4 bases, with 29 bases spanning the gap. The CDR3 consists of 20 residues. The CDR3 here is CASSLNVSLSAKDRGETQYF. The CDR3 DNA reads TGTGCCAGCAGCTTAAATGTTAGTCTAAGCGCCAAGGACCGGGGAGAGACCCAGTACTTC. The variable domain in full, completed from reference TRBV7-6 and TRBJ2-5, reads GAGVSQSPRYKVTKRGQDVALRCDPISGHVSLYWYRQALGQGPEFLTYFNYEAQQDKSGLPNDRFSAERPEGSISTLTIQRTEQRDSAMYRCASSLNVSLSAKDRGETQYFGPGTRLLVL.

This clonotype has at least ten counts. The chain employs TRBV29-1 and TRBJ2-7; D is possibly TRBD1 (6 bases). Germline V lookup: CDR1 SQVTM, CDR2 ANQGSEA. This CDR3 contains 15 residues. Trimming took off 0 bases at V and 0 bases at J, with 12 bases between the two ends. CDR3 loop: CSVEDDRPYSYEQYF. CDR3 bases: TGCAGCGTTGAAGACGACAGGCCATACTCCTACGAGCAGTACTTC.

The rearrangement joins TRBV29-1 to TRBJ1-2; 7 nucleotides line up with TRBD1. The germline gives CDR1 SQVTM, CDR2 ANQGSEA. Unmatched junction bases numbered 9, after V lost 8 bases and J lost 6 bases. The CDR3 sequence is 12 residues long. As DNA, the CDR3 is TGCAGCAGCACTGGACAGGTTCATGGCTACACCTTC. Translating gives CSSTGQVHGYTF.

In DNA form, the CDR3 reads TGTGCCAGCAGCCCCGATCGCGGAGAGACCCAGTACTTC. Its translation is CASSPDRGETQYF. The V call is TRBV12-3 or TRBV12-4, the J call TRBJ2-5; the D is unclear. The CDR3 consists of 13 residues. Trimming left V 6 bases short and J 4 bases short, with 12 bases between.

This clonotype was counted a single time. The chain joins TRBV19 to TRBJ2-3; either TRBD1 or TRBD2 may supply D (5 bases each). Germline V gene sequence: CDR1 LNHDA, CDR2 SQIVND (reference sequence). Trimming stripped 4 bases from V and 0 bases from J, with 11 bases between. There are 15 residues in the CDR3. The CDR3 DNA follows: TGTGCCAGTAGTAGGGTGGGGGACAGCACAGATACGCAGTATTTT. Encoded protein: CASSRVGDSTDTQYF.

At least ten counts were recorded for this clonotype. This chain connects TRBV5-4 to TRBJ2-7, with 7 positions matching TRBD1. CDR3 size: 12 residues. The germline CDR1 and CDR2 sequences are SGHNT and YYREEE (reference sequence). Trimming removed 5 bases from V and 3 bases from J; junction bases left unmatched: 2. CDR3 in amino acids: CASSRDSYEQYF. In DNA form, the CDR3 reads TGTGCCAGCAGTAGGGACAGCTACGAGCAGTACTTC.

The V call is TRBV6-1, the J call TRBJ1-2; 8 bases map to TRBD1. The junction had 9 bases not matched to a gene; V was cut back by 3 bases and J by 6 bases. Per the germline V gene, CDR1 is MNHNS and CDR2 is SASEGT. CDR3 length equals 15 residues. CDR3 sequence reads: CASSDRTGTADGYTF. In DNA, the CDR3 is TGTGCCAGCAGTGATCGGACAGGGACCGCGGATGGCTACACCTTC.

To note about this clonotype: An end of the junction does not agree with germline; a read error may underlie this. The J gene is TRBJ2-3, the V gene TRBV7-2; 13 bases are shared with TRBD2. This CDR3 is 17 amino acids long. The germline CDR1 and CDR2 sequences are SGHTA and FQGNSA. This CDR3 reads CASSFWTSGGSLDPQYF. CDR3 coding DNA: TGTGCCAGCAGCTTCTGGACTAGCGGGGGTTCCTTAGATCCGCAGTATTTT.

With regard to this clonotype: One junction end disagrees with the germline gene, perhaps due to a read error. This chain joins TRBV14 and TRBJ2-6; 7 bases agree with TRBD1. This CDR3 is 16 amino acids long. Germline-derived CDR1 and CDR2 are SGHDN and FVKESK. The CDR3 sequence: CVSSLFGQARANALTF. The CDR3 bases are TGTGTCAGCAGCCTCTTCGGACAGGCCCGGGCCAACGCCCTGACTTTC. The full variable domain, its missing parts supplied by reference TRBV14 and TRBJ2-6, is EAGVTQFPSHSVIEKGQTVTLRCDPISGHDNLYWYRRVMGKEIKFLLHFVKESKQDESGMPNNRFLAERTGGTYSTLKVQPAELEDSGVYFCVSSLFGQARANALTFGAGSRLTVL.

Remarks on this clonotype: An end of the junction differs from the germline gene, which may be a read error. The chain is built from TRBV9 and TRBJ2-1; 8 positions match TRBD2. Germline values: CDR1 SGDLS, CDR2 YYNGEE. This CDR3 spans 15 amino acids. The CDR3 sequence is CASSRAGGRYNEPFF. The CDR3, as DNA: TGTGCCAGCAGCCGTGCGGGGGGTCGCTACAATGAGCCGTTCTTC.